This T cell receptor (beta chain) appears in the sequencing data of a study of T cells after yellow fever vaccination. Study-wide background: Low-cell-number fractions underwent preparation using SMART-Seq v4 Ultra Low Input.

V dropped 7 bases and J dropped 9; count of bases not matched to a gene: 7. The CDR3 totals 13 residues. The V gene's germline CDR1 is SGHTA and CDR2 FQGNSA. Ten or more counts support this clonotype. Its cognate antigen is unknown. Study-wide results and limits: Most clones from primary vaccination resurfaced after the booster (about 96% CD4, 88% CD8). Clonotypes found in both CD4 and CD8 compartments made up a small share.

TCRdb independently ran MiXCR on the 5' RACE reads; one entry per CDR3 protein. The sample comprises around 250,000 distinct CDR3 sequences, less than 8.5% of which are singletons, and about 0.85% rests with the top ten. The origin of this receptor is a man aged 25 to 45 who received the YFV17D yellow fever vaccine. The sequenced sample was CD4+ T cells sorted from PBMCs, obtained 15 days after the yellow fever booster vaccination. This chain uses TRBV7-2 with TRBJ2-4; TRBD2 matches 9 bases. CDR3 bases: TGTGCCAGCAACCCTAGCGGGACTGGCATTCAGTACTTC. It translates to CASNPSGTGIQYF.